A selection of T cell receptor beta chains follows, all from one sample in a study of blood T cell repertoires in COVID-19. Here immunoSEQ multiplex PCR was the method, and the copy in TCRdb shows in-frame clones only, minus some. This table holds about 170,000 clones, around nine tenths found once. The sample comprised PBMCs or T cells enriched from blood (not recorded which). The receptor set was obtained from a woman aged 18-29 years who had recovered from COVID-19. Both conserved end residues are part of each CDR3. A D gene is named only where the DNA matches it firmly. Clone size appears in some rows only: once, few, many, or a class for an expanded clone.

J gene | V gene | clone size | D gene | CDR3 DNA | CDR3 protein
TRBJ2-3 | TRBV15 | - | - | TGTGCCACCAGCAGTGAACAAGATACGCAGTATTTT | CATSSEQDTQYF
TRBJ1-3 | TRBV19 | - | - | TGTGCCAGTAGTATTACTGTCCAGGGGTTGTCTGGAAACACCATATATTTT | CASSITVQGLSGNTIYF
TRBJ2-3 | TRBV6-5 | - | TRBD2 | TGTGCCAGCGCGGGAGCGACAGATACGCAGTATTTT | CASAGATDTQYF
TRBJ2-5 | TRBV5-4 | - | TRBD2 | TGTGCCAGCAGCTCCAGGACTAGTCCGGGGGGGGAGACCCAGTACTTC | CASSSRTSPGGETQYF
TRBJ2-3 | TRBV9 | once | - | TGTGCCAGCAGCCCAGGGACTCGCACAGATACGCAGTATTTT | CASSPGTRTDTQYF
TRBJ2-7 | TRBV30 | - | TRBD1 | TGTGCCTGGAGTGTGGGGACAGGGGGCTTTATCTCTCGGTACTTC | CAWSVGTGGFISRYF
TRBJ2-1 | TRBV28 | - | TRBD2 | TGTGCCAGCAGTTTATTAGCGGGAGGTGGCAATGAGCAGTTCTTC | CASSLLAGGGNEQFF
TRBJ1-6 | TRBV30 | - | - | TGTGCCTGGGGGTTCAGGGGACGGACAAATTCACCCCTCCACTTT | CAWGFRGRTNSPLHF
TRBJ2-1 | TRBV6-5 | once | - | TGTGCCAGCAGCACGGGACTTCGCAATGAGCAGTTCTTC | CASSTGLRNEQFF
TRBJ2-6 | TRBV14 | - | - | TGTGCCAGCAGACACTCTGGGGCCAACGTCCTGACTTTC | CASRHSGANVLTF
TRBJ1-2 | TRBV19 | - | TRBD1 | TGTGCCAGTAGTCTGCGACAGGGCTTCGGCTACACCTTC | CASSLRQGFGYTF
TRBJ2-3 | TRBV5-5 | - | TRBD1 | TGTGCCAGCAGCCGGGGACAGCTACTCACAGATACGCAGTATTTT | CASSRGQLLTDTQYF
TRBJ2-2 | TRBV5-1 | - | TRBD1 | TGCGCCAGCAGCGGGACAGGGAACACCGGGGAGCTGTTTTTT | CASSGTGNTGELFF
TRBJ1-1 | TRBV6-6 | - | TRBD1 | TGTGCCAGCAGCTCCGGGACAGGGGTCACGAACACTGAAGCTTTCTTT | CASSSGTGVTNTEAFF
TRBJ1-5 | TRBV27 | once | - | TGTGCCAGCAGTTCCCGTGGGAGGGAATCTCAGCCCCAGCATTTT | CASSSRGRESQPQHF
TRBJ2-3 | TRBV6-5 | few | TRBD1 | TGTGCCAGCAGAGCCACAGGGGGCCGGCCGGATACGCAGTATTTT | CASRATGGRPDTQYF
TRBJ2-5 | TRBV2 | - | - | TGTGCCAGCAGTGATGGGAGAGAAGAGACCCAGTACTTC | CASSDGREETQYF
TRBJ1-2 | TRBV9 | - | - | TGTGCCAGCAGCGTAGATCACCTATCTAACTATGGCTACACCTTC | CASSVDHLSNYGYTF
TRBJ2-3 | TRBV27 | - | TRBD2 | TGTGCCAGCAGCTGGGGGAGCGGGGTCCCCACAGATACGCAGTATTTT | CASSWGSGVPTDTQYF
TRBJ1-1 | TRBV6-5 | - | - | TGTGCCAGCTGGCGGAGGACTGAAGCTTTCTTT | CASWRRTEAFF
TRBJ1-2 | TRBV18 | - | - | TGTGCCAGCTCACCAATGACTGATTATGGCTACACCTTC | CASSPMTDYGYTF
TRBJ2-1 | TRBV11-2 | - | - | TGTGCCAGCAGCTTAGGCGGGGATGAGCAGTTCTTC | CASSLGGDEQFF
TRBJ2-7 | TRBV5-1 | - | TRBD2 | TGCGCCAGCAGCCTAAACCGACTAGCGGGAGGAAGAGAGCAGTACTTC | CASSLNRLAGGREQYF
TRBJ2-6 | TRBV6-2/TRBV6-3 | - | - | TGTGCCAGCAGTTCCGGGATTTCTGGGGCCAACGTCCTGACTTTC | CASSSGISGANVLTF
TRBJ2-7 | TRBV5-1 | - | - | TGCGCCAGCAGTGTTCGCGGGACTGAAGCCTACGAGCAGTACTTC | CASSVRGTEAYEQYF
TRBJ2-4 | TRBV3-1/TRBV3-2 | - | - | TGTGCCAGCAGCCAGGGACTGCGGGACATTCAGTACTTC | CASSQGLRDIQYF
TRBJ2-2 | TRBV6-5 | once | - | TGTGCCAGCATCTCCGGGGCGAACACCGGGGAGCTGTTTTTT | CASISGANTGELFF
TRBJ2-5 | TRBV3-1/TRBV3-2 | - | TRBD2 | TGTGCCAGCAGCCAACGGGGACTATTGGAGACCCAGTACTTC | CASSQRGLLETQYF
TRBJ2-2 | TRBV30 | - | TRBD2 | TGTGCCTCGAGGACTAGCGGGCTCACCGGGGAGCTGTTTTTT | CASRTSGLTGELFF
TRBJ2-7 | TRBV4-3 | - | TRBD2 | TGCGCCAGCAGCCAAGACTTAGGACTAGCCCTCTACGAGCAGTACTTC | CASSQDLGLALYEQYF
TRBJ1-5 | TRBV30 | - | TRBD1 | TGTGCCTGGAGCACAGGGGTGAATCAGCCCCAGCATTTT | CAWSTGVNQPQHF
TRBJ2-7 | TRBV4-1 | - | TRBD2 | TGCGCCAGCAGCCTCCCTAGCGGTACCTACGAGCAGTACTTC | CASSLPSGTYEQYF
TRBJ1-3 | TRBV14 | - | TRBD1 | TGTGCCAGCAGCCAAGATGGGGGGACAGACATTAAAATTGTAAGAAACACCATATATTTT | CASSQDGGTDIKIVRNTIYF
TRBJ2-3 | TRBV18 | - | TRBD2 | TGTGCCAGCTCCCTTGGACTAGCGGGAGGTGGAGATACGCAGTATTTT | CASSLGLAGGGDTQYF
TRBJ2-1 | TRBV9 | - | - | TGTGCCAGCAGCGTCACCCCCGGGACAAACAATGAGCAGTTCTTC | CASSVTPGTNNEQFF